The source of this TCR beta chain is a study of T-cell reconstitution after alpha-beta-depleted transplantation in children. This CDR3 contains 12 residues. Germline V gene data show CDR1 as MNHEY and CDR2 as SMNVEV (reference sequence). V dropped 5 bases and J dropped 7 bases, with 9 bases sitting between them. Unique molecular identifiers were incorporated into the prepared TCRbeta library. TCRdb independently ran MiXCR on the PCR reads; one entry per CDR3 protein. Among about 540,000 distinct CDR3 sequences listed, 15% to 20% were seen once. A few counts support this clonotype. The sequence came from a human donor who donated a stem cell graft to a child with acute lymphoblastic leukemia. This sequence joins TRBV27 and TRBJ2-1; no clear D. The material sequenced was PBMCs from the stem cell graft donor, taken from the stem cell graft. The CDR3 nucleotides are TGTGCCAGCAGTCTCCCACGGAATGAGCAGTTCTTC. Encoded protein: CASSLPRNEQFF.